The T cell receptor (beta chain) described here comes from a study of beta chain features in type 1 diabetes. This clone has a count of ten or more. The antigen remains unidentified. Study-level results: Lower insertion and higher deletion counts appeared at VDJ junctions in type 1 diabetes patients.

Expressed TCRB transcripts were sequenced after all isolated RNA was converted to cDNA. Here immunoSEQ multiplex PCR was the method, and the copy in TCRdb shows in-frame clones only, minus some. The table records approximately 160,000 clones, 8.1% of them present only once. The CDR3 extends over 13 amino acids. V shed 3 bases and J shed 10 bases, with 15 bases lying between them. The germline V gene has CDR1 LNHDA and CDR2 SQIVND (reference sequence). The sample was central memory CD4+ T cells from blood. The chain couples TRBV19 to TRBJ1-1, with D perhaps matching TRBD1 (6 bases). This TCR was sampled from a man aged 18 to 29 in good health. The CDR3 sequence is CASSIRGAVGAFF. DNA for the CDR3: TGTGCCAGTAGTATCCGGGGGGCGGTCGGAGCTTTCTTT.